This TCR beta chain was sequenced for a study of CD39 and CD103 CD8 tumor-infiltrating T cells. The wider study: Comparisons covered HPV-positive and HPV-negative HNSCC, ovarian cancer and melanoma patients. Notes on the study in general: DP CD8 TILs seemed more oligoclonal than DN, SP and blood memory CD8. DN TIL clonotypes largely overlapped peripheral memory CD8 repertoires, unlike DP.

The germline V and J ends were trimmed by 0 bases and 6 bases, with 11 bases remaining between them. The CDR3 has 15 amino acids. CDR1 is SGHTA, CDR2 FQGNSA, per germline. Sequencing used immunoSEQ multiplex PCR; TCRdb keeps in-frame clones, though not all of them. The data show 1,400 or so clones, more than 70% seen once. For this clone: The antigen is undetermined.

The source is a human donor with head and neck squamous cell carcinoma. The sample taken for sequencing was CD8+ T cells sorted from blood. Subset specified: total memory CD8 T cells (CD45RA-CCR7+/-) from blood or uninvolved lymph node. The chain has TRBV7-2 and TRBJ2-2; D assignment may be TRBD1 or TRBD2 (5 bases each). The DNA of the CDR3 is TGTGCCAGCAGCTTAGCAGGGGTCGGGGCCGGGGAGCTGTTTTTT. The encoded protein is CASSLAGVGAGELFF.